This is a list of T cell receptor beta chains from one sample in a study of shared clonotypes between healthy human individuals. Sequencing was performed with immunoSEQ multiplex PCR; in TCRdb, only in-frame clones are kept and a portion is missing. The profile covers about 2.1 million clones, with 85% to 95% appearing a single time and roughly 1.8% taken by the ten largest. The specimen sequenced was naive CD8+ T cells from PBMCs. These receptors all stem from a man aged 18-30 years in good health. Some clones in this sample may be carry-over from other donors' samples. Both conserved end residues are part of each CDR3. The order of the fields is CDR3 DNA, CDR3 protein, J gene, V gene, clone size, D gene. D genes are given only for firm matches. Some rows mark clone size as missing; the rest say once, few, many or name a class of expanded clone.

TGCGCCAGCAGCCAAGATAGGTGGACGGTTGCCTACGAGCAGTACTTC CASSQDRWTVAYEQYF TRBJ2-7 TRBV4-3 - -
TGCGCCAGCAGCTTCGAAACGACTAGCAACTACGAGCAGTACTTC CASSFETTSNYEQYF TRBJ2-7 TRBV5-1 - TRBD2
TGTGCCAGCAGCCAAGGTCGAGGTGAAAAACTGTTTTTT CASSQGRGEKLFF TRBJ1-4 TRBV9 once -
TGTGCCAGCAGTGTCGCTGCGGGAGGCTACGAGCAGTACTTC CASSVAAGGYEQYF TRBJ2-7 TRBV27 - TRBD2
TGTGCCAGCAGTTTAACTACAGGGGGCTTTTATGGCTACACCTTC CASSLTTGGFYGYTF TRBJ1-2 TRBV27 - TRBD1
TGTGCCAGCACCGGAGGGACTAGCGGGAGCGAGCTGTTTTTT CASTGGTSGSELFF TRBJ2-2 TRBV9 few TRBD2
TGTGCCAGCAGCACCGCATCGAGTGGAGGGCTGTTTTTT CASSTASSGGLFF TRBJ1-4 TRBV6-5 - -
TGTGCCAACAGTTTAAATGCGCGCAATGAAAAACTGTTTTTT CANSLNARNEKLFF TRBJ1-4 TRBV28 - -
TGTGCCAGCAGCCACTTGTCCGGGACAGGGGCGAGTTGGCAGTTCTTC CASSHLSGTGASWQFF TRBJ2-1 TRBV11-2 - TRBD1
TGTGCCAGTAGTATTCGGGGAGATCCCTATGGCTACACCTTC CASSIRGDPYGYTF TRBJ1-2 TRBV19 - -
TGTGCCTGGAGTCCCAGGGACAGTCTGTATTTGGTTACGCAGTATTTT CAWSPRDSLYLVTQYF TRBJ2-3 TRBV30 - TRBD1
TGCGCCAGCAGCCAAGCTTATGTGGCGAACACCGGGGAGCTGTTTTTT CASSQAYVANTGELFF TRBJ2-2 TRBV4-3 - -
TGTGCCAGCACCTTGTACGGGACGATAAGTGGTACGCAGTATTTT CASTLYGTISGTQYF TRBJ2-3 TRBV5-4 - -
TGTGCCAGCAGCTCCACGGGGGGGAGGGGGCGCGGGTACGAGCAGTACTTC CASSSTGGRGRGYEQYF TRBJ2-7 TRBV7-9 - -
TGCGCCAGCAGCCAGGGACGAGGTTGGGAAGCTTTCTTT CASSQGRGWEAFF TRBJ1-1 TRBV4-1 - -
TGTGCCAGCCGGAGGGGGGGAACTGAAGCTTTCTTT CASRRGGTEAFF TRBJ1-1 TRBV13 - -
TGTGCCAGCAGCGTAGCCCTCTATGACACCGGGGAGCTGTTTTTT CASSVALYDTGELFF TRBJ2-2 TRBV9 - -
TGCGCCAGCAGCTTGGAAAAGCGGTTAGGGCCGGGGGACGAGCAGTACTTC CASSLEKRLGPGDEQYF TRBJ2-7 TRBV5-1 - -
TGTGCCTGGAGTGTACGCTGGAGGGCCCCCTACGAGCAGTACTTC CAWSVRWRAPYEQYF TRBJ2-7 TRBV30 - -
TGCGCCAGCAGCCATCACACAGGGACTAACACTGAAGCTTTCTTT CASSHHTGTNTEAFF TRBJ1-1 TRBV4-1 - -
TGTGCCATCAGTGAAGACAGGGGGCAGGTTTACGAGCAGTACTTC CAISEDRGQVYEQYF TRBJ2-7 TRBV10-3 once TRBD1
TGTGCCAGCAGCTTGCGAGGGAATTACAATGAGCAGTTCTTC CASSLRGNYNEQFF TRBJ2-1 TRBV5-6 - -
TGCGCCAGCAGCCAAGATCCAGGGTACGGAGAGACCCAGTACTTC CASSQDPGYGETQYF TRBJ2-5 TRBV4-1 - -
TGTGCCAGCAGCTTAAGTCTACGAGAGACCCAGTACTTC CASSLSLRETQYF TRBJ2-5 TRBV7-7 - -
TGTGCCAGCAGTTTCCGGGGACTAGCGGGAGCGTACGAGCAGTACTTC CASSFRGLAGAYEQYF TRBJ2-7 TRBV7-2 once TRBD2
TGTGCCAGCAGTTACTCGATTGGGGAGACTAATGAAAAACTGTTTTTT CASSYSIGETNEKLFF TRBJ1-4 TRBV6-5 - -
TGCGCCAGCAGCCAAGATCAGGCTAGCGGATCCTACGAGCAGTACTTC CASSQDQASGSYEQYF TRBJ2-7 TRBV4-3 - TRBD2
TGTGCCGTCAGGGACACCCACTTCTTCACAGATACGCAGTATTTT CAVRDTHFFTDTQYF TRBJ2-3 TRBV7-8 - -
TGTGCCACCAGCAGAGATAAGGGCTTGACTCAGCCCCAGCATTTT CATSRDKGLTQPQHF TRBJ1-5 TRBV15 - -
TGTGCCAGCAGCTGGAAAGCCAACTATGGCTACACCTTC CASSWKANYGYTF TRBJ1-2 TRBV7-9 - -
TGTGCCAGCAGCTTGGATGTTAGCACTGAAGCTTTCTTT CASSLDVSTEAFF TRBJ1-1 TRBV5-5 - -
TGTGCCAGCAGTGATGGACACCTCACGATGTACGAGCAGTACTTC CASSDGHLTMYEQYF TRBJ2-7 TRBV6-1 - -
TGTGCCAGCAGCGACTCTGGAAACACCATATATTTT CASSDSGNTIYF TRBJ1-3 TRBV6-1 - -
TGTGCCAGCAGCCCAGTGGGACTAGCATACAATGAGCAGTTCTTC CASSPVGLAYNEQFF TRBJ2-1 TRBV11-2 - TRBD2
TGTGCCAGCAGTTTTAGGACAGGGTACGGCTACACCTTC CASSFRTGYGYTF TRBJ1-2 TRBV28 - TRBD1
TGTGCCAGCAGTTCGTTCGGATGGAGAGAAAAACTGTTTTTT CASSSFGWREKLFF TRBJ1-4 TRBV28 - -
TGTGCCAGCAGTGAAAGCGGGAGAACTACAGATACGCAGTATTTT CASSESGRTTDTQYF TRBJ2-3 TRBV2 - TRBD2
TGTGCCAGCAGCTCGTTTAGGCAGGCTCCAGATACGCAGTATTTT CASSSFRQAPDTQYF TRBJ2-3 TRBV7-9 - -
TGTGCCAGCAGCGCCTGGGACAGTCTCTATGGCTACACCTTC CASSAWDSLYGYTF TRBJ1-2 TRBV9 - TRBD1
TGTGCCAGCTCACCACCGGGCAGCTCTGGGGCCAACGTCCTGACTTTC CASSPPGSSGANVLTF TRBJ2-6 TRBV18 - -
TGCGCCAGCAGCCAAGTCGGCGTGGGAGGGCCTTCCTACAATGAGCAGTTCTTC CASSQVGVGGPSYNEQFF TRBJ2-1 TRBV4-3 - TRBD2